This record looks at one T cell receptor (beta chain) sequence and its context. Its antigen is currently unknown. Produced via immunoSEQ multiplex PCR; TCRdb's table is partial and in-frame only. The table shows 2,800 or so clones, with less than 30% occurring only once. The data are from a study of T cells in localized non-small cell lung cancer. Points from the study as a whole: Patients showing higher blood T cell density tended to see longer overall survival. Adjacent lung tissue had a median about 52 of the top 100 clones found in the tumor.

This CDR3 is built from 19 residues. CDR1 is SGHNT and CDR2 is YENEEA in the germline V gene. V gave up 4 bases and J gave up 6 bases, with 28 bases separating them. This receptor was taken from a man aged 40 to 70 with stage I lung adenocarcinoma. The sample in question was lung tumor tissue, obtained before any cancer treatment. This rearrangement joins TRBV11-3 to TRBJ1-3; D is possibly TRBD1 (5 bases). In DNA form, the CDR3 reads TGTGCCAGCAGCTCATTACCGCCCGCAGGGAGTACGCTTGAAAACACCATATATTTT. Translated, it gives CASSSLPPAGSTLENTIYF.